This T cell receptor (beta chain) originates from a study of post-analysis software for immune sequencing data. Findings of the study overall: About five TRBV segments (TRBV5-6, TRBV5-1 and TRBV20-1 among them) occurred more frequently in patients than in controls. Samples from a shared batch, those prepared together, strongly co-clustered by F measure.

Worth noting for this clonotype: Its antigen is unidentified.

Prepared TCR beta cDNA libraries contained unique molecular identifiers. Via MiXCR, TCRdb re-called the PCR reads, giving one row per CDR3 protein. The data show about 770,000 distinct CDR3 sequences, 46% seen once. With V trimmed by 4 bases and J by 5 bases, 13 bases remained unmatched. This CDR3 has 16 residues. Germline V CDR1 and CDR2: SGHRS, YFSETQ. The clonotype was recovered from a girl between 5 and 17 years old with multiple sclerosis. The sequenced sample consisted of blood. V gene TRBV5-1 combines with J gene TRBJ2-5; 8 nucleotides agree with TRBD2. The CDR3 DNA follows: TGCGCCAGCAGCCCACAGACCAGCGGGAGCGGGGAGACCCAGTACTTC. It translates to CASSPQTSGSGETQYF. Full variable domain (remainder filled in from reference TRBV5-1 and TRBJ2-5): KAGVTQTPRYLIKTRGQQVTLSCSPISGHRSVSWYQQTPGQGLQFLFEYFSETQRNKGNFPGRFSGRQFSNSRSEMNVSTLELGDSALYLCASSPQTSGSGETQYFGPGTRLLVL.